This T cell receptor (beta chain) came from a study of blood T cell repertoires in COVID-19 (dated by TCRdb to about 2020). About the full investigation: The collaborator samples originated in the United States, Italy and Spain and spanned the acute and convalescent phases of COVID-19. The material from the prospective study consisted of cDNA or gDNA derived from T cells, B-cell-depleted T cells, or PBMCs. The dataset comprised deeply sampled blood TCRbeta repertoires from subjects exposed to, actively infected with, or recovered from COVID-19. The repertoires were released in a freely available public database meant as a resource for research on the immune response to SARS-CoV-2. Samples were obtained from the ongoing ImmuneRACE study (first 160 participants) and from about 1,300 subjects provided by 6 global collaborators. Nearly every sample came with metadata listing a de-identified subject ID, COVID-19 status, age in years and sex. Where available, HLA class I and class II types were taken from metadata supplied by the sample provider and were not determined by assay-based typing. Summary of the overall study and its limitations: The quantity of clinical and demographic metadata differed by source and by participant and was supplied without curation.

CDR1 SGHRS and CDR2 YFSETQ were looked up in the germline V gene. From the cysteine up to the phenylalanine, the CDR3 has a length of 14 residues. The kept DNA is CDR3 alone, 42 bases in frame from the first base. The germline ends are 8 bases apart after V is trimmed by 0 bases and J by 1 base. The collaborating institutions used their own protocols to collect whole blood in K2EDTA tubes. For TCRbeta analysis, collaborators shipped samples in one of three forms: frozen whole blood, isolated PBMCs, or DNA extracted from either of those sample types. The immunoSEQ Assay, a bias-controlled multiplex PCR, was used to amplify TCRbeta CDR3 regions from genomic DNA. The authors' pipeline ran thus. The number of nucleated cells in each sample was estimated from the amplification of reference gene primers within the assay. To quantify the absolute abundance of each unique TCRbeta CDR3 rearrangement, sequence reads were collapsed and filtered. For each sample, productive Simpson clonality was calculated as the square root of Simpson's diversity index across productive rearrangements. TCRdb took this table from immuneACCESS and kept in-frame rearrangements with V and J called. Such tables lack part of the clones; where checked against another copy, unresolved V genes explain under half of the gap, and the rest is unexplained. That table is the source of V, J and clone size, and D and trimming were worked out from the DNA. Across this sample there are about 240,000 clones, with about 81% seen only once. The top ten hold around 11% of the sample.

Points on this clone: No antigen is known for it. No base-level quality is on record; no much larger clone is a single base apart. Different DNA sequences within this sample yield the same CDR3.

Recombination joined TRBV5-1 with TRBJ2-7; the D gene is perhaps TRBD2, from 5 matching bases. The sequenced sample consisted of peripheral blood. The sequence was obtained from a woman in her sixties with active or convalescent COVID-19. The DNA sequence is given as TGCGCCAGCAGCTTGGACGGGGAGTCCTACGAGCAGTACTTC. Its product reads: CASSLDGESYEQYF. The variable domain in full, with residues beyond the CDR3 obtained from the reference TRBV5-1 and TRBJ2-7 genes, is KAGVTQTPRYLIKTRGQQVTLSCSPISGHRSVSWYQQTPGQGLQFLFEYFSETQRNKGNFPGRFSGRQFSNSRSEMNVSTLELGDSALYLCASSLDGESYEQYFGPGTRLTVT.